A selection of T cell receptor beta chains follows, all from one sample in a study of blood T cell repertoires in COVID-19. Method: immunoSEQ multiplex PCR; TCRdb's copy keeps in-frame clones and lacks some. The data hold about 180,000 clones, with 86% observed a single time. Sample: peripheral blood. The receptors shown here come from a woman in her twenties or thirties with active or convalescent COVID-19. Each CDR3 is given with its conserved first and last residue. Fields, in order: D gene, clone size, J gene, V gene, CDR3 DNA, CDR3 protein. A D gene is named only where the DNA matches it firmly. Expanded clones get a size class; other rows say once, few or many, or leave the size out.

d_call: -; clone_size: -; j_call: TRBJ1-4; v_call: TRBV9; cdr3_nt: TGTGCCAGCAGCGTAGGAAAACAGGGATCTGAAAAACTGTTTTTT; cdr3_aa: CASSVGKQGSEKLFF
d_call: TRBD1; clone_size: -; j_call: TRBJ2-1; v_call: TRBV6-6; cdr3_nt: TGTGCCAGCAGTCGGACAGGGATTGGCCGGGACTTCTCCTACAATGAGCAGTTCTTC; cdr3_aa: CASSRTGIGRDFSYNEQFF
d_call: TRBD1; clone_size: once; j_call: TRBJ1-6; v_call: TRBV6-4; cdr3_nt: TGTGCCAGCAGTGAGACAGGGGGCTCGGGTTCACCCCTCCACTTT; cdr3_aa: CASSETGGSGSPLHF
d_call: -; clone_size: -; j_call: TRBJ2-7; v_call: TRBV11-2; cdr3_nt: TGTGCCAGCAGCTTGAATTATAAGCTCTACGAGCAGTACTTC; cdr3_aa: CASSLNYKLYEQYF
d_call: -; clone_size: -; j_call: TRBJ1-1; v_call: TRBV6-5; cdr3_nt: TGTGCCAGCAGTTACTCTCCGGGGATGATAAACACTGAAGCTTTCTTT; cdr3_aa: CASSYSPGMINTEAFF
d_call: TRBD1; clone_size: -; j_call: TRBJ2-7; v_call: TRBV24-1; cdr3_nt: TGTGCCACCAGTGATCTAAGGACAGGGCACGAGCAGTACTTC; cdr3_aa: CATSDLRTGHEQYF
d_call: TRBD1; clone_size: -; j_call: TRBJ2-5; v_call: TRBV29-1; cdr3_nt: TGCAGCGTTGAGGGAAGGGACAGGGCTCGGGAGACCCAGTACTTC; cdr3_aa: CSVEGRDRARETQYF
d_call: -; clone_size: -; j_call: TRBJ1-5; v_call: TRBV6-5; cdr3_nt: TGTGCCAGCAGATACCACAGGACGAGCAATCAGCCCCAGCATTTT; cdr3_aa: CASRYHRTSNQPQHF
d_call: -; clone_size: few; j_call: TRBJ2-7; v_call: TRBV13; cdr3_nt: TGTGCCAGCAGCTTAGGACCGACCTGGGGAGCCTACGAGCAGTACTTC; cdr3_aa: CASSLGPTWGAYEQYF
d_call: -; clone_size: -; j_call: TRBJ1-1; v_call: TRBV19; cdr3_nt: TGTGCCAGTAGTAGGGAGGGTAGTAGTTACACTGAAGCTTTCTTT; cdr3_aa: CASSREGSSYTEAFF
d_call: -; clone_size: -; j_call: TRBJ1-6; v_call: TRBV6-5; cdr3_nt: TGTGCCAGCAGTAGAGACAGCTACTATAATTCACCCCTCCACTTT; cdr3_aa: CASSRDSYYNSPLHF
d_call: -; clone_size: once; j_call: TRBJ1-2; v_call: TRBV6-5; cdr3_nt: TGTGCCAGCAGTCCCACAGATAACTATGGCTACACCTTC; cdr3_aa: CASSPTDNYGYTF
d_call: TRBD1; clone_size: -; j_call: TRBJ1-5; v_call: TRBV18; cdr3_nt: TGTGCCAGCTCACCATCGGACAGGGGTGAAAATCAGCCCCAGCATTTT; cdr3_aa: CASSPSDRGENQPQHF
d_call: TRBD1; clone_size: once; j_call: TRBJ2-3; v_call: TRBV10-3; cdr3_nt: TGTGCCATCAGTGAGTCACAGGGACAGGGAAACACAGATACGCAGTATTTT; cdr3_aa: CAISESQGQGNTDTQYF
d_call: TRBD1; clone_size: -; j_call: TRBJ1-3; v_call: TRBV5-8; cdr3_nt: TGTGCCAGCAGCTTGGGACAGGGTACTCCTGGAAACACCATATATTTT; cdr3_aa: CASSLGQGTPGNTIYF
d_call: -; clone_size: -; j_call: TRBJ2-1; v_call: TRBV7-2; cdr3_nt: TGTGCCAGCAGCTTAAGGCTAGCGAGCAATGAGCAGTTCTTC; cdr3_aa: CASSLRLASNEQFF
d_call: TRBD1; clone_size: -; j_call: TRBJ1-2; v_call: TRBV6-6; cdr3_nt: TGTGCCAGCACCACAAGGGGACAGGGGATATATGGCTACACCTTC; cdr3_aa: CASTTRGQGIYGYTF
d_call: -; clone_size: -; j_call: TRBJ2-7; v_call: TRBV3-1/TRBV3-2; cdr3_nt: TGTGCCAGCAGCCCCCGGGACACCGGCCTTCGGGAGCAGTACTTC; cdr3_aa: CASSPRDTGLREQYF
d_call: -; clone_size: -; j_call: TRBJ1-2; v_call: TRBV19; cdr3_nt: TGTGCCAGTAGGGAGCGAGGCTATGGCTACACCTTC; cdr3_aa: CASRERGYGYTF
d_call: TRBD1; clone_size: few; j_call: TRBJ1-2; v_call: TRBV18; cdr3_nt: TGTGCCAGCTCACCGGGACAGGGTACCTCTAACTATGGCTACACCTTC; cdr3_aa: CASSPGQGTSNYGYTF
d_call: -; clone_size: -; j_call: TRBJ1-5; v_call: TRBV7-6; cdr3_nt: TGTGCCAGCAGCTTAGGAGTAACTCAGCCCCAGCATTTT; cdr3_aa: CASSLGVTQPQHF
d_call: TRBD1; clone_size: -; j_call: TRBJ1-6; v_call: TRBV6-2/TRBV6-3; cdr3_nt: TGTGCCAGCAGTTCGACAGGGTCGAAATCACCCCTCCACTTT; cdr3_aa: CASSSTGSKSPLHF
d_call: TRBD1; clone_size: -; j_call: TRBJ2-7; v_call: TRBV4-2; cdr3_nt: TGTGCCAGCAGCCAAGGAACAGGGGCTGCCTACGAGCAGTACTTC; cdr3_aa: CASSQGTGAAYEQYF